These T cell receptor beta chains were read from a single sample in a study of technical replicates of blood from several donors. Clones were read by immunoSEQ multiplex PCR, and TCRdb kept only the in-frame ones, dropping some. The data hold 60,000 to 75,000 clones, with approximately 87% observed a single time. Source material: PBMCs. The receptors were sampled from a human donor in good health. Some clones in this sample may be carry-over from other donors' samples. CDR3s include the opening cysteine and the closing phenylalanine or tryptophan. Fields, in order: V gene, clone size, D gene, J gene, CDR3 DNA, CDR3 protein. The D gene is left open where the match is weak. Some rows mark clone size as missing; the rest say once, few, many or name a class of expanded clone.

v_gene: TRBV4-2; abundance: .; d_gene: TRBD2; j_gene: TRBJ2-1; CDR3nt: TGTGCCAGCAGCCATGCACTAGCGGCCTCCTACAATGAGCAGTTCTTC; CDR3aa: CASSHALAASYNEQFF
v_gene: TRBV7-8; abundance: .; d_gene: .; j_gene: TRBJ1-4; CDR3nt: TGTGCCAGCAGCCCGATGGCGGGGGCCAAAGAAAAACTGTTTTTT; CDR3aa: CASSPMAGAKEKLFF
v_gene: TRBV14; abundance: .; d_gene: .; j_gene: TRBJ2-7; CDR3nt: TGTGCCAGCAGCACCACAGGGTCCTACGAGCAGTACTTC; CDR3aa: CASSTTGSYEQYF
v_gene: TRBV5-6; abundance: .; d_gene: .; j_gene: TRBJ1-2; CDR3nt: TGTGCCAGCAGCTCATACAGGGATCTTAACTATGGCTACACCTTC; CDR3aa: CASSSYRDLNYGYTF
v_gene: TRBV4-3; abundance: .; d_gene: .; j_gene: TRBJ1-5; CDR3nt: TGCGCCAGCAGCCTAAGATACAGAGATAGCAATCAGCCCCAGCATTTT; CDR3aa: CASSLRYRDSNQPQHF
v_gene: TRBV21-1; abundance: .; d_gene: .; j_gene: TRBJ2-2; CDR3nt: TGTGCCCGAGGACTAGCTCCCACCGGGGAGCTGTTTTTT; CDR3aa: CARGLAPTGELFF
v_gene: TRBV4-2; abundance: .; d_gene: TRBD2; j_gene: TRBJ2-7; CDR3nt: TGTGCCAGCAGCCAAGCGGCGGGGGACGACGAGCAGTACTTC; CDR3aa: CASSQAAGDDEQYF
v_gene: TRBV10-3; abundance: .; d_gene: .; j_gene: TRBJ1-1; CDR3nt: TGTGCCATCAGTGATGACAGGCTCACTGAAGCTTTCTTT; CDR3aa: CAISDDRLTEAFF
v_gene: TRBV5-1; abundance: .; d_gene: .; j_gene: TRBJ1-4; CDR3nt: TGCGCCAGCAGGCCAGAACCAACTAATGAAAAACTGTTTTTT; CDR3aa: CASRPEPTNEKLFF
v_gene: TRBV7-9; abundance: .; d_gene: .; j_gene: TRBJ2-3; CDR3nt: TGTGCCAGCAGCCGCGGGATAGCCGTCCCAGATACGCAGTATTTT; CDR3aa: CASSRGIAVPDTQYF
v_gene: TRBV7-6; abundance: .; d_gene: .; j_gene: TRBJ2-3; CDR3nt: TGTGCCAGCAGCTTATCTCTAAGTATTGATACGCAGTATTTT; CDR3aa: CASSLSLSIDTQYF
v_gene: TRBV20-1; abundance: .; d_gene: .; j_gene: TRBJ2-7; CDR3nt: TGCAGTGCCGACGAACAGCGGGAGCAGTACTTC; CDR3aa: CSADEQREQYF
v_gene: TRBV4-2; abundance: .; d_gene: TRBD1; j_gene: TRBJ1-2; CDR3nt: TGTGCCAGCAGCCAAGAAAGTGAACAGGGGGTTGGTAACTATGGCTACACCTTC; CDR3aa: CASSQESEQGVGNYGYTF
v_gene: TRBV30; abundance: few; d_gene: .; j_gene: TRBJ1-5; CDR3nt: TGTGCCTGGAGTACTGATAGCAATCAGCCCCAGCATTTT; CDR3aa: CAWSTDSNQPQHF
v_gene: TRBV7-9; abundance: .; d_gene: TRBD1; j_gene: TRBJ2-7; CDR3nt: TGTGCCAGCAGCTACCGGGACAGGGGGTCCTACGAGCAGTACTTC; CDR3aa: CASSYRDRGSYEQYF
v_gene: TRBV5-6; abundance: once; d_gene: TRBD1; j_gene: TRBJ2-2; CDR3nt: TGTGCCAGCAGCTCTAGGCGGATTACAGGGGGGACCACCGGGGAGCTGTTTTTT; CDR3aa: CASSSRRITGGTTGELFF
v_gene: TRBV9; abundance: .; d_gene: .; j_gene: TRBJ2-2; CDR3nt: TGTGCCAGCAGAAAGAGCGGATCCCCAAACACCGGGGAGCTGTTTTTT; CDR3aa: CASRKSGSPNTGELFF
v_gene: TRBV7-2; abundance: .; d_gene: .; j_gene: TRBJ2-1; CDR3nt: TGTGCCAGCAGCTCCCCGAGGGAGACTTACAATGAGCAGTTCTTC; CDR3aa: CASSSPRETYNEQFF
v_gene: TRBV7-2; abundance: .; d_gene: TRBD1; j_gene: TRBJ1-6; CDR3nt: TGTGCCAGCAGCCCCCAAGGGACAGGGGACAAGTTGGCCCTCCACTTT; CDR3aa: CASSPQGTGDKLALHF
v_gene: TRBV7-3; abundance: .; d_gene: TRBD2; j_gene: TRBJ2-5; CDR3nt: TGTGCCAGCAGTCAAAGCGGGGGGACCTTATTAGGAGAGACCCAGTACTTC; CDR3aa: CASSQSGGTLLGETQYF
v_gene: TRBV5-4; abundance: .; d_gene: .; j_gene: TRBJ1-2; CDR3nt: TGTGCCAGCAGCCAGGCATTAGTGGATGGCTACACCTTC; CDR3aa: CASSQALVDGYTF
v_gene: TRBV7-2; abundance: .; d_gene: .; j_gene: TRBJ1-1; CDR3nt: TGTGCCAGCAGCCATCACCCTAGAGGTTTGAACACTGAAGCTTTCTTT; CDR3aa: CASSHHPRGLNTEAFF
v_gene: TRBV4-1; abundance: .; d_gene: .; j_gene: TRBJ2-7; CDR3nt: TGCGCCAGCAGCCAAGTAGGGGCCAGAGACGAGCAGTACTTC; CDR3aa: CASSQVGARDEQYF
v_gene: TRBV27; abundance: .; d_gene: TRBD2; j_gene: TRBJ2-5; CDR3nt: TGTGCCAGCGTCAGTACTAGCGGGAGGGCCGGGACCCAGTACTTC; CDR3aa: CASVSTSGRAGTQYF
v_gene: TRBV11-3; abundance: .; d_gene: .; j_gene: TRBJ1-1; CDR3nt: TGTGCCAGCAGCCCCCCTCTAGCTCCGAACACTGAAGCTTTCTTT; CDR3aa: CASSPPLAPNTEAFF